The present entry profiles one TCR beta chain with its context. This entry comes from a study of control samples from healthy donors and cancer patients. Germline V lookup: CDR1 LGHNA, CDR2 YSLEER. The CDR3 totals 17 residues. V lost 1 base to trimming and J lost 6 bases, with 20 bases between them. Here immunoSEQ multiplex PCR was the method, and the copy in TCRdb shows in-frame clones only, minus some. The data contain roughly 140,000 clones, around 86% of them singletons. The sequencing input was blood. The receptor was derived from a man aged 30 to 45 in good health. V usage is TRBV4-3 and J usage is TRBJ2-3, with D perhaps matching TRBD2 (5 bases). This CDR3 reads CASSQGVGISGIDTQYF. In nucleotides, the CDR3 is TGCGCCAGCAGCCAAGGAGTTGGCATCTCCGGGATTGATACGCAGTATTTT.